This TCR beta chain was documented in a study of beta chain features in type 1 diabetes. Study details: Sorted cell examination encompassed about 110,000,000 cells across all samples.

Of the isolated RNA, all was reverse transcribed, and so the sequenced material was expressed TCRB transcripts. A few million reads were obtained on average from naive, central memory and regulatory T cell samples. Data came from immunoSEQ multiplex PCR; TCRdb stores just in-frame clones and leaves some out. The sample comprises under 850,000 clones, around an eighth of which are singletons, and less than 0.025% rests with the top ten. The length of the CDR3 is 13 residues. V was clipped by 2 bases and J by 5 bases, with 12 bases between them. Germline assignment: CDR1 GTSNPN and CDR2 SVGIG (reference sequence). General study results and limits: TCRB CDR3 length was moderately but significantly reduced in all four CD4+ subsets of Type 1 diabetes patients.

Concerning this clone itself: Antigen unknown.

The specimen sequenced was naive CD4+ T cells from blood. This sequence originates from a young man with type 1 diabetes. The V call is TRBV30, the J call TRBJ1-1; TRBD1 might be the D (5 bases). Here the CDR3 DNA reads TGTGCCTGGAGTACCGGGGGAGTTACTGAAGCTTTCTTT. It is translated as CAWSTGGVTEAFF.